This TCR beta chain derives from a study of blood T cell repertoires in COVID-19. To note about this clone: At one boundary the junction diverges from the germline segment, which might be a read error. Other nucleotide sequences in the sample specify the same CDR3.

CDR1 and CDR2 (germline): LNHNV, YYDKDF (reference sequence). The CDR3 is made up of 12 amino acids. The table came from immunoSEQ multiplex PCR; TCRdb's copy has only in-frame clones and leaves some out. The sample holds about 250,000 clones, roughly 88% seen once. Sequenced input: peripheral blood. This clonotype was sampled from a woman in her 30s with active or convalescent COVID-19. The J gene is TRBJ2-5, the V gene TRBV15; possible D gene TRBD2, 6 bases. The CDR3 is CATSRDSGDDNF. CDR3 coding DNA: TGTGCCACTAGCAGAGATTCGGGGGACGATAACTTC.